This TCR beta chain was sequenced during a study of T cells after yellow fever vaccination (dated by TCRdb to the late 2010s). As for the study more broadly: The SMART-Seq v4 Ultra Low Input RNA kit was used to prepare libraries from fractions with low cell numbers. To follow T-cell clones before and after both primary and booster YFV17D yellow fever vaccination, bulk TCR alpha and beta repertoires underwent longitudinal sequencing. The cohort comprised two healthy male donors, one aged 18 to 29 and one aged 30 to 40 years. Blood was collected at multiple timepoints before and after primary and secondary immunization, and bulk PBMC replicates and cell subsets were isolated.

CDR1 and CDR2, per the germline V gene, are KGHSH and LQKENI. From its cysteine to its phenylalanine, the CDR3 spans 13 amino acids. Just the 39-base CDR3 DNA is kept, in frame starting at base 1. V is clipped by 1 base and J by 8 bases, and the sequence between their germline boundaries is 11 bases long. This clonotype has only a few counts. It lacks a known antigen. No base-level quality is on record; no much larger clone is a single base apart. Beyond this particular receptor, the publication reports: Compared with the primary T-cell response, the secondary T-cell response was faster but weaker, reaching its peak on day 5 rather than on day 15. FACS-sorted repertoires could contain abundant contaminating clonotypes from the bulk population, so computational filtering was required. After the booster, most clones that had expanded after primary vaccination were detected again (nearly 97% of CD4 and over 75% of CD8), suggesting broad maintenance of memory. A small share of clonotypes occurred in both CD4 and CD8 compartments, likely arising from convergent recombination. Only a couple of donors were included in the study, so the extent to which the findings can be generalized is limited.

The sequencing machine was an Illumina NovaSeq 6000. TCR cDNA was synthesized by 5'RACE template switching, through which a universal primer site and unique molecular identifiers were introduced. Priming for cDNA synthesis came from both the TCR alpha and TCR beta constant segments. Library amplification involved two PCR steps, and the second step added sample barcodes and sequencing adapters. Sequencing of the libraries was done on either Illumina HiSeq 2500 (2x100 bp) or NovaSeq (2x150 bp). The paper's processing steps were these. MIGEC was used to demultiplex reads and collapse the reads into UMI consensus sequences, and MiXCR was used for V(D)J alignment. Clonotypes responding to the vaccine were identified with edgeR on replicate PBMC samples, with the criteria of FDR below 0.01 and a log2 fold change above 5 up to day 15. Bulk clonotypes were assigned CD4 or CD8 identity according to which sequenced CD4 or CD8 repertoire held them at higher abundance. TCRdb took the public reads, trimmed them with fastp at Q25, ran MiXCR for clone calling and kept in-frame beta chains. Merged by CDR3 protein, the rows form single entries marked with the most common genes and DNA. The V and J calls were not made by the authors but by TCRdb's processing. This sample lists 200,000 to 250,000 distinct CDR3 sequences; about 3% were detected once. The ten most abundant clones make up less than 3.5% of the sample.

The label giving this sample's treatment or condition can be read as: live attenuated yellow fever vaccine strain. A standard Ficoll-Paque protocol was used to isolate PBMCs from peripheral blood. Dynabeads CD4 and CD8 positive selection kits were used to isolate CD4 and CD8 T-cell fractions. RNA was extracted with TriZol from bulk PBMCs, CD4 and CD8 fractions, and dextramer-positive and dextramer-negative fractions. The sequence was collected from a man aged 18 to 30 who received the YFV17D yellow fever vaccine. The sequence is built from TRBV18 and TRBJ1-1, with an unclear D gene assignment. The sample here was CD4+ T cells sorted from PBMCs, taken 10 days after the yellow fever booster vaccination. The CDR3 here reads CASSPQELSEAFF. The sequence in DNA is TGTGCCAGCTCACCACAGGAGCTTTCAGAAGCTTTCTTT.